Presented here are 30 T cell receptor beta chains from one specimen sequenced in a study of blood T cell repertoires in COVID-19. Sequencing used immunoSEQ multiplex PCR; TCRdb keeps in-frame clones, though not all of them. This sample has 250,000 or so clones, with roughly 88% found just once. The sequenced material came from PBMCs or T cells enriched from blood (not recorded which). These receptors originate from a woman in her fifties or sixties who had recovered from COVID-19.

The chain employs TRBV7-2 and TRBJ2-5; 8 bases agree with TRBD1. V trimming: 3 bases; J trimming: 5 bases; junction bases outside the gene matches: 8. The germline V gene has CDR1 SGHTA and CDR2 FQGNSA. The CDR3 totals 15 residues. CDR3 DNA: TGTGCCAGCAGCTTTTCCGGACAGGGAAGGGAGACCCAGTACTTC. Translation: CASSFSGQGRETQYF.

The V gene is TRBV27, the J gene TRBJ2-1; 11 bases are shared with TRBD2. V trimming: 5 bases; J trimming: 9 bases; junction bases outside the gene matches: 9. CDR3 length equals 15 residues. Germline V gives CDR1 MNHEY, CDR2 SMNVEV (reference sequence). CDR3 DNA: TGTGCCAGCAGTAGACTAGCGGGATCTCTGACTGAGCAGTTCTTC. Translated: CASSRLAGSLTEQFF.

The V gene is TRBV19, the J gene TRBJ2-3, with a tentative D call TRBD1 (5 bases). The germline V gene has CDR1 LNHDA and CDR2 SQIVND (reference sequence). Trimming removed 3 bases at V and 2 bases at J, with 9 bases between. This CDR3 is built from 14 residues. CDR3 bases: TGTGCCAGTAGTATGAAGGGGTACACAGATACGCAGTATTTT. Protein sequence: CASSMKGYTDTQYF.

This chain uses TRBV6-5 with TRBJ1-5, with 7 bases matching TRBD1. The CDR3 is 14 residues long. Germline CDR1 reads MNHEY; CDR2 reads SVGAGI. V was clipped by 6 bases and J by 3 bases; unmatched bases: 5. CDR3 residues: CASSLGQINQPQHF. In DNA form, the CDR3 reads TGTGCCAGCAGCCTGGGACAGATCAATCAGCCCCAGCATTTT.

J is TRBJ2-7 and V is TRBV10-2; D is unresolved. The V and J ends lost 1 base and 5 bases respectively, with 3 bases between them. Germline lookup yields CDR1 WSHSY and CDR2 SAAADI. This CDR3 is 11 amino acids long. The chain's CDR3 is CASSEYNEQYF. As DNA, the CDR3 is TGCGCCAGCAGTGAGTATAACGAGCAGTACTTC.

This chain uses TRBV2 with TRBJ2-7; the match to TRBD1 covers 7 bases. Germline V gene data show CDR1 as SNHLY and CDR2 as FYNNEI. The length of the CDR3 is 14 residues. The ends lost 2 bases at V and 2 bases at J; junction bases unmatched: 3. CDR3 sequence: CASSERTGPYEQYF. The CDR3 coding sequence is TGTGCCAGCAGTGAAAGGACAGGTCCCTACGAGCAGTACTTC.

The chain has TRBV28 and TRBJ1-5; tentative D call: TRBD1 (5 bases). With 3 bases removed from V and 3 bases from J, the gap between germline ends came to 12 bases. The CDR3 has 15 amino acids. Looked up from germline, CDR1 is MDHEN and CDR2 is SYDVKM. The CDR3 DNA reads as TGTGCCAGCAGTTTGCGGGGGGGGGTCAATCAGCCCCAGCATTTT. Protein product: CASSLRGGVNQPQHF. The full variable domain, completed using reference TRBV28 and TRBJ1-5, is DVKVTQSSRYLVKRTGEKVFLECVQDMDHENMFWYRQDPGLGLRLIYFSYDVKMKEKGDIPEGYSVSREKKERFSLILESASTNQTSMYLCASSLRGGVNQPQHFGDGTRLSIL.

This clone occurred a few times. The V and J genes are TRBV19 and TRBJ1-2; D is perhaps TRBD1 (5 bases). Looked up from germline, CDR1 is LNHDA and CDR2 is SQIVND (reference sequence). The CDR3 is 15 amino acids. Trimming took 7 bases from V and 0 from J, leaving 15 bases between them. The CDR3, as DNA: TGTGCCAGTAACCTAGTCGACAGAGCTAACTATGGCTACACCTTC. This gives the protein CASNLVDRANYGYTF.

The rearrangement joins TRBV30 to TRBJ2-3; the D gene is possibly TRBD1 (5 bases). Between the trimmed V and J ends, which lost 1 base and 8 bases, there was a span of 10 bases. This CDR3 comprises 12 residues. The V gene's germline CDR1 is GTSNPN and CDR2 SVGIG (reference sequence). CDR3 residues: CAWSEGLSTQYF. CDR3 bases: TGTGCCTGGAGTGAGGGGCTCTCTACGCAGTATTTT.

The rearrangement links TRBV7-2 to TRBJ1-6; 7 positions agree with TRBD1. The CDR3 is 15 amino acids. V trimming: 0 bases; J trimming: 8 bases; junction bases outside the gene matches: 4. Germline loops: CDR1 SGHTA, CDR2 FQGNSA. The CDR3 sequence: CASSLAGTVDSPLHF. CDR3 nucleotides: TGTGCCAGCAGCTTAGCCGGGACAGTTGATTCACCCCTCCACTTT.

CDR3 region: CASSQVMTTTVQETQYF. DNA for the CDR3: TGTGCCAGCAGCCAAGTCATGACTACAACAGTCCAAGAGACCCAGTACTTC. The chain couples TRBV3-1 (or the pseudogene TRBV3-2) to TRBJ2-5; TRBD2 is a possible D gene (5 bases). V was cut by 1 base and J by 1 base, with 16 bases left in between. Germline values: CDR1 LGHDT, CDR2 YNNKEL (reference sequence). The CDR3 length is 17 residues.

This clone was detected a few times. The chain has TRBV9 and TRBJ2-7; TRBD1 matches 7 bases. The CDR3 runs to 15 residues. Per germline, CDR1 SGDLS and CDR2 YYNGEE. With 4 bases clipped from V and 2 bases from J, the junction kept 9 bases outside the gene matches. The CDR3 spells CASSPRQGVPYEQYF. In DNA form, the CDR3 reads TGTGCCAGCAGCCCCCGACAGGGTGTTCCCTACGAGCAGTACTTC.

The chain has TRBV21-1 and TRBJ1-2; TRBD1 is the table's D call and was not checked against the DNA. TRBV21-1 is recorded as a pseudogene. This CDR3 has 14 amino acids. The CDR3 protein is CASSKRQGEKGYTF. The CDR3 coding sequence is TGTGCCAGCAGCAAAAGGCAGGGGGAAAAGGGCTACACCTTC.

The V call is TRBV19, the J call TRBJ1-2; tentative D call: TRBD1 (6 bases). Germline V gene lookup returns CDR1 LNHDA and CDR2 SQIVND (reference sequence). The CDR3 sequence is 16 residues long. The V and J ends lost 6 bases and 1 base respectively, with 18 bases between them. The CDR3 region is CASRQSGTTNNYGYTF. The CDR3 region has the DNA TGTGCCAGTAGGCAATCCGGGACAACGAATAACTATGGCTACACCTTC.

The V call is TRBV7-8, the J call TRBJ1-6; D gene unclear. Germline CDR1 reads SGHVS; CDR2 reads FQNEAQ. This CDR3 is 18 amino acids long. Trimming pared 1 base from V and 5 bases from J, leaving 18 bases between. CDR3 bases: TGTGCCAGCAGCTTAGTTTTTAGTACGCGGTCTGATAATTCACCCCTCCACTTT. Amino acid sequence: CASSLVFSTRSDNSPLHF.

Comment on this clone: The junction and the germline gene differ at one end; a read error may be behind it. The V gene is TRBV27, the J gene TRBJ1-1; D is uncertain. The CDR3 loop spans 17 amino acids. Germline V gene lookup returns CDR1 MNHEY and CDR2 SMNVEV (reference sequence). The CDR3 here is CASTPWLVGEGITAAFF. CDR3 coding DNA: TGTGCCAGCACCCCATGGCTTGTCGGGGAGGGCATAACTGCAGCTTTCTTT.

The chain links TRBV10-3 to TRBJ1-2; the D is unclear. V was trimmed by 3 bases and J by 7 bases, leaving 6 bases between them. The germline gives CDR1 ENHRY, CDR2 SYGVKD. This CDR3 is 11 amino acids long. Written as DNA, the CDR3 is TGTGCCATCAGTGAAGTCGGTGGCTACACCTTC. Residues: CAISEVGGYTF.

The V and J genes are TRBV28 and TRBJ1-4, with D unresolved. The V end lost 3 bases, the J end lost 7 bases, and 9 bases lay between the germline ends. CDR1 and CDR2 (germline): MDHEN, SYDVKM. The CDR3 totals 13 residues. CDR3 in amino acids: CASSFGQVEKLFF. Here the CDR3 DNA reads TGTGCCAGCAGTTTCGGTCAGGTTGAAAAACTGTTTTTT.

This chain links TRBV19 with TRBJ2-7, with a tentative D call TRBD1 (5 bases). Germline lookup yields CDR1 LNHDA and CDR2 SQIVND (reference sequence). V lost 5 bases and J lost 0, with 8 bases in between. The CDR3 covers 13 residues. CDR3 in DNA: TGTGCCAGTAGTCACAGGCACTCCTACGAGCAGTACTTC. Translated, it gives CASSHRHSYEQYF.

For the CDR3, the DNA is TGTGCCAGAAGCTTGTGGCTGGGTAGCGGGAGGAAACTGGTCTGCGAGCAGTACTTC. It is translated as CARSLWLGSGRKLVCEQYF. The chain carries TRBV5-3 and TRBJ2-7, with 10 bases that match TRBD2. TRBV5-3 is annotated as an ORF whose role is uncertain. The V and J ends lost 1 base and 6 bases, in that order; junction bases with no gene match: 19. This CDR3 contains 19 residues.

This chain connects TRBV6-5 to TRBJ1-4, with D perhaps matching TRBD1 (5 bases). The V and J ends lost 6 bases and 1 base respectively, with 9 bases between them. Per the germline V gene, CDR1 is MNHEY and CDR2 is SVGAGI. This CDR3 is built from 14 residues. The DNA of the CDR3 is TGTGCCAGCAGCAGGACAAGAACTAATGAAAAACTGTTTTTT. This codes for CASSRTRTNEKLFF.

This rearrangement joins TRBV25-1 to TRBJ2-7; D is perhaps TRBD1 (6 bases). CDR1 and CDR2 (germline): MGHDK, SYGVNS. The CDR3 sequence is 13 residues long. Trimming stripped 6 bases from V and 5 bases from J, with 14 bases between. The CDR3 region is CASRRQGTHEQYF. CDR3 nucleotides: TGTGCCAGCAGGCGGCAGGGGACCCACGAGCAGTACTTC.

The V call is TRBV6-2 or TRBV6-3, the J call TRBJ2-4, with TRBD1 matching 10 bases. V lost 2 bases and J lost 1; bases outside the gene matches: 11. CDR3 length equals 19 residues. CDR1 and CDR2 from the germline V gene are MNHEY and SVGEGT. The CDR3 loop reads CASSYDRGRIAFAKNIQYF. CDR3 coding DNA: TGTGCCAGCAGTTACGACAGGGGGCGAATAGCTTTCGCCAAAAACATTCAGTACTTC.

The gene calls are TRBV5-1 and TRBJ2-5, with 7 bases matching TRBD2. This CDR3 has 13 residues. The ends lost 4 bases at V and 4 bases at J; junction bases unmatched: 4. CDR1 SGHRS and CDR2 YFSETQ come from the germline V gene. CDR3 sequence: CASSRRERETQYF. The CDR3 region has the DNA TGCGCCAGCAGCCGGCGGGAGAGAGAGACCCAGTACTTC.

The chain carries TRBV27 and TRBJ1-2; 7 bases fit TRBD1. Germline CDR1 reads MNHEY; CDR2 reads SMNVEV (reference sequence). The CDR3 is 18 amino acids. Trimming cost V 1 base and J 6 bases; bases outside gene matches: 17. The CDR3 region has the DNA TGTGCCAGCAGTTTATTGCCGGGGCCGACAGGGCATTCGAATGGCTACACCTTC. Encoded protein: CASSLLPGPTGHSNGYTF.

The rearrangement links TRBV6-5 to TRBJ2-1, with D possibly matching TRBD2 (5 bases). CDR3 length equals 13 residues. Trimming stripped 2 bases from V and 6 bases from J, with 8 bases between. The germline gives CDR1 MNHEY, CDR2 SVGAGI. The chain's CDR3 is CASSYGRVNEQFF. The CDR3 DNA reads TGTGCCAGCAGTTACGGGCGGGTCAATGAGCAGTTCTTC.

The CDR3 loop is CASSLGVLSYEQYF. The CDR3 coding sequence is TGTGCCAGCAGCTTAGGCGTTCTCTCCTACGAGCAGTACTTC. V usage is TRBV7-9 and J usage is TRBJ2-7; no firm D call. The CDR3 runs to 14 residues. Germline V gene lookup returns CDR1 SEHNR and CDR2 FQNEAQ (reference sequence). V lost 1 base, J lost 0 bases, and 7 bases lay in between.

The rearrangement links TRBV2 to TRBJ2-1; D perhaps matches TRBD2 (6 bases). The CDR3 contains 15 residues. Looked up from germline, CDR1 is SNHLY and CDR2 is FYNNEI. Trimming cost V 4 bases and J 3 bases, with 13 bases left between them. The CDR3 region is CASSASGLFYNEQFF. DNA of the CDR3: TGTGCCAGCAGTGCCAGCGGACTATTCTACAATGAGCAGTTCTTC.

The chain combines TRBV5-1 with TRBJ2-3; 7 bases fit TRBD2. CDR3 length: 16 amino acids. Germline V gene sequence: CDR1 SGHRS, CDR2 YFSETQ. V shed 3 bases, J shed 2 bases, and the junction held 9 bases outside the gene matches. Here the CDR3 DNA reads TGCGCCAGCAGCTCCGGGACTACACAAATCACAGATACGCAGTATTTT. Its protein product is CASSSGTTQITDTQYF.

The gene calls are TRBV5-1 and TRBJ1-3, with D perhaps TRBD1 (5 bases). Trimming left V 0 bases short and J 4 bases short, with 8 bases between. The CDR3 is 14 amino acids. From germline, CDR1 is SGHRS and CDR2 YFSETQ. The CDR3 region has the DNA TGCGCCAGCAGCTTGGAGGCAGGGGGAAACACCATATATTTT. Translation gives CASSLEAGGNTIYF.